This is a list of T cell receptor beta chains from one sample in a study of shared clonotypes between healthy human individuals. Libraries were prepared by immunoSEQ multiplex PCR; TCRdb keeps only in-frame clonotypes and omits some of them. The table has about 470,000 clones, about four fifths seen once. Sequencing was carried out using PBMCs. The receptors were sampled from a woman aged 40 to 49 in good health. Some clones in this sample may be carry-over from other donors' samples. Both conserved end residues are part of each CDR3. D genes are given only for firm matches. A row's size may be missing; if present it is once, few, many or a size class.

TRBD1	TRBV5-1	NA	TRBJ2-3	CASMGQGAISTDTQYF	TGCGCCAGCATGGGACAGGGGGCGATCAGCACAGATACGCAGTATTTT
NA	TRBV7-3	many	TRBJ2-6	CASSLPTGVGANVLTF	TGTGCCAGCAGCTTACCGACGGGGGTAGGGGCCAACGTCCTGACTTTC
TRBD1	TRBV7-2	NA	TRBJ1-6	CASSLWTGSNSPLHF	TGTGCCAGCAGCTTGTGGACAGGGTCCAATTCACCCCTCCACTTT
TRBD2	TRBV5-4	NA	TRBJ2-5	CASSLGLAGVVETQYF	TGTGCCAGCAGCTTGGGGCTAGCGGGAGTAGTAGAGACCCAGTACTTC
TRBD2	TRBV5-1	NA	TRBJ2-3	CASRRTSGVGDTQYF	TGCGCCAGCAGACGGACTAGCGGGGTTGGAGATACGCAGTATTTT
TRBD2	TRBV5-4	NA	TRBJ2-5	CASSQLAGGIQETQYF	TGTGCCAGCAGCCAACTAGCGGGAGGGATACAAGAGACCCAGTACTTC
NA	TRBV2	NA	TRBJ2-7	CASRGRVFPYEQYF	TGTGCCAGCAGAGGCAGGGTTTTCCCCTACGAGCAGTACTTC
NA	TRBV21-1	NA	TRBJ2-7	CASSKGPRLAGGYEQYF	TGTGCCAGCAGCAAAGGACCGCGACTAGCGGGAGGCTACGAGCAGTACTTC
NA	TRBV7-2	NA	TRBJ1-3	CASSPRHLFSGNTIYF	TGTGCCAGCAGCCCAAGACACCTCTTCTCTGGAAACACCATATATTTT
NA	TRBV2	NA	TRBJ2-3	CASSENQGGTQYF	TGTGCCAGCAGTGAGAACCAGGGAGGCACGCAGTATTTT
TRBD2	TRBV9	NA	TRBJ2-1	CASSYIPGGSSHNEQFF	TGTGCCAGCAGCTACATTCCTGGCGGGAGTAGCCACAATGAGCAGTTCTTC
TRBD2	TRBV2	NA	TRBJ2-7	CASKTSGYEQYF	TGTGCCAGCAAGACTAGCGGATACGAGCAGTACTTC
NA	TRBV11-1	NA	TRBJ1-3	CASSALLSSGNTIYF	TGTGCCAGCAGCGCGTTGCTGAGCTCTGGAAACACCATATATTTT
NA	TRBV5-8	NA	TRBJ1-4	CASSPQVGLDNEKLFF	TGTGCCAGCAGCCCCCAGGTTGGGTTGGATAATGAAAAACTGTTTTTT